The clone carrying this T cell receptor beta chain was detected only a few times. This entry is derived from a study of blood T cell repertoires in COVID-19. For the study at large: T cells, B-cell-depleted T cells, or PBMCs supplied cDNA or gDNA.

How the authors handled the data: It was from reference gene primer amplification that nucleated cell counts were estimated. Using immunoSEQ multiplex PCR, the repertoire was profiled, and TCRdb retains in-frame clones only, with some absent. V, J and clone size reflect that table, while D and trimming were determined from the DNA. The sample lists some 64,000 clones, about 66% occurring once. Clinical history as reported by participants underpinned cohort assignment. People in the exposed group encountered a COVID-19 case within 2 weeks before entering the study. Germline V gene lookup returns CDR1 MDHEN and CDR2 SYDVKM. Losses at the gene ends were 7 bases for V and 2 bases for J; bases not matched to a gene: 10. CDR3 length: 15 amino acids.

Source material: PBMCs or T cells enriched from blood (not recorded which). The sequence was obtained from a woman aged 60-75 years who had been exposed to COVID-19. The rearrangement joins TRBV28 to TRBJ2-5; 7 bases line up with TRBD2. CDR3 loop: CASTLLGGGQETQYF. The CDR3 bases are TGTGCCAGCACCTTGTTGGGGGGGGGACAAGAGACCCAGTACTTC.